This T cell receptor (beta chain) was captured by sequencing in a study of chemoradiotherapy in HPV16-positive cancers (dated by TCRdb to between 2020 and 2023). In the study overall: Candidate HPV-specific T-cell clones and common TCR motifs were defined by functional T-cell assays performed on cells from a couple of HPV16-positive patients. The candidate HPV-specific TCRs and motifs were then tracked in TCR repertoires from about 93 patients with HPV-related cancers. The study set out to ask whether T-cell immunity against the HPV oncoproteins E6 and E7 changes over the course of chemoradiotherapy and whether that immunity affects survival.

The CDR3 contains 15 residues, cysteine and phenylalanine counted. Only the CDR3 portion is preserved as DNA: 45 bases, with reading frame beginning at the first base. CDR1 and CDR2, looked up from the germline V gene (reference sequence), are LNHDA and SQIVND. The germline V end is reduced by 9 bases and the J end by 9 bases; junction bases left unmatched: 15. The library was generated by the immunoSEQ multiplex PCR assay. The table comes from immuneACCESS by way of TCRdb, which keeps in-frame sequences with V and J called. Part of the clones is missing from these tables; in studies checked, under half for an unresolved V gene and the rest for unknown reasons. This sample is represented by about 27,000 clones; more than 85% of them were singletons. 15% to 20% of the sample is held by the ten biggest clonotypes. Because repertoires were sampled repeatedly during chemoradiotherapy, clonal expansion in the tumor microenvironment could be followed.

What the research found in general, with its limitations: Expansion of candidate HPV-specific clones and E7-related TCR motifs was observed in the tumor microenvironment during treatment, whereas no such expansion was observed for non-HPV-specific T cells. The survival association was reported for HPV16-positive patients, and the functional definition of HPV-specific T cells was derived from only two HPV16-positive patients. Among HPV16-positive patients, expansion of HPV-responsive T cells during chemoradiotherapy was associated with better recurrence-free survival.

In regard to this clone: The target of this receptor is not known. Nothing much larger sits one base from this clone, and base qualities are not available.

The rearrangement joined TRBV19 to TRBJ1-5; 9 central bases correspond to TRBD1. The origin of this receptor is a human donor with HPV-associated anogenital cancer. Sequenced material: blood, taken from a patient who underwent chemoradiotherapy. CDR3 loop: CASRVWGHRGRPQHF. In nucleotides, the sequence is TGTGCCAGCAGAGTATGGGGACACAGGGGGCGGCCCCAGCATTTT.